The present TCR beta chain was sequenced within a study of blood T cell repertoires in COVID-19. Whole-study context: Acute and convalescent COVID-19 specimens originated in the United States, Italy and Spain. Sources were T cells, B-cell-depleted T cells, or PBMCs; the material itself was cDNA or gDNA.

Trimming at V came to 4 bases and at J to 8 bases, leaving 7 bases not matched to a gene. Germline V gene sequence: CDR1 KGHDR, CDR2 SFDVKD. There are 14 residues in the CDR3. As processed by the authors: Reference gene primers were amplified, and this amplification served to estimate nucleated cell counts. This table comes from immunoSEQ multiplex PCR, and its TCRdb copy is limited to in-frame clones, with some not included. For V, J and clone size, that table is used; D and trimming come from the DNA. Altogether 110,000 to 150,000 clones are present, under 80% being singletons, with the ten largest covering 4.2%. This clone has a handful of counts.

J is TRBJ2-1 and V is TRBV24-1, with 7 bases lining up with TRBD1. This receptor was obtained from a man aged 55-75 years with acute or convalescent COVID-19. Sequencing was performed on peripheral blood. CDR3 in DNA: TGTGCCACCAGTGACCCGACAGGGAGCGATGAGCAGTTCTTC. Translating it yields CATSDPTGSDEQFF.